What follows are 3 T cell receptor beta chains derived from one specimen sequenced in a study of T cell repertoires in ileal Crohn's disease. Profiled with immunoSEQ multiplex PCR; TCRdb holds only in-frame clones, not every one. The table lists just under 7,500 clones, about 79% of them singletons. The sequencing input was ileal tissue. All receptors derive from an adult with Crohn's disease.

The V and J genes are TRBV5-6 and TRBJ2-7; 12 bases map to TRBD2. V lost 3 bases to trimming and J lost 3 bases; unmatched junction nucleotides: 1. This CDR3 has 14 amino acids. Germline V gene sequence: CDR1 SGHDT, CDR2 YYEEEE. The CDR3: CASSWTSGNYEQYF. In DNA, the CDR3 is TGTGCCAGCAGCTGGACTAGCGGGAACTACGAGCAGTACTTC.

This chain uses TRBV7-3 with TRBJ2-1; D might be TRBD2 (6 bases). The CDR3 length is 16 residues. CDR1 and CDR2 (germline): SGHTA, FQGTGA. The V and J ends lost 2 bases and 2 bases respectively, with 13 bases between them. CDR3 sequence: CASSLGGSGAYNEQFF. The CDR3 nucleotides are TGTGCCAGCAGCTTAGGAGGTAGCGGAGCCTACAATGAGCAGTTCTTC.

V is TRBV6-1 and J is TRBJ2-7; TRBD1 agrees at 7 bases. CDR1 is MNHNS, CDR2 SASEGT, per germline. The CDR3 extends over 13 amino acids. J was trimmed by 11 bases and V by 6 bases; bases with no gene match: 13. The CDR3 bases are TGTGCCAGCAGACGTCCGGGACAGCCCGCGGAGTACTTC. It encodes CASRRPGQPAEYF.